One and the same sample provided the 30 T cell receptor beta chains below, sequenced in a study of control samples from healthy donors and cancer patients. Only in-frame clones appear in the TCRdb table, and some are missing; sequencing was by immunoSEQ multiplex PCR. Of approximately 70,000 clones detected, 85% to 90% appear once; the ten largest clones hold around a fifth. What was sequenced was PBMCs. The receptors here all came from a man between 60 and 75 years old with lung cancer.

The rearrangement uses TRBV12-3 or TRBV12-4 and TRBJ2-5; no clear D gene. The CDR3 totals 11 residues. Between the trimmed V and J ends, which lost 6 bases and 1 base, there was a span of 3 bases. The DNA for the CDR3 is TGTGCCAGCAGACTCCAAGAGACCCAGTACTTC. This encodes CASRLQETQYF.

V is TRBV7-9 and J is TRBJ2-5; no clear D. The CDR3 loop spans 15 amino acids. Germline CDR1 is SEHNR and CDR2 is FQNEAQ (reference sequence). V was shortened by 5 bases and J by 0 bases, with 13 bases between the two germline ends. The CDR3 spells CASSPSHMNQETQYF. CDR3 DNA: TGTGCCAGCAGCCCTTCCCACATGAACCAAGAGACCCAGTACTTC.

This chain joins TRBV29-1 and TRBJ1-1, with 10 bases identical to TRBD1. With 7 bases clipped from V and 2 bases from J, the junction kept 4 bases outside the gene matches. CDR1 is SQVTM and CDR2 is ANQGSEA in the germline V gene. The CDR3 is 13 amino acids. The CDR3 is CSGRQGANTEAFF. As DNA, the CDR3 is TGCAGCGGCCGACAGGGGGCAAACACTGAAGCTTTCTTT.

This sequence joins TRBV5-1 and TRBJ2-4; TRBD2 matches 8 bases. The junction had 14 bases not matched to a gene; V was cut back by 0 bases and J by 0 bases. CDR1 is SGHRS and CDR2 is YFSETQ in the germline V gene. CDR3 length equals 20 residues. The chain's CDR3 is CASSLAGTRVGPLAKNIQYF. As DNA, the CDR3 is TGCGCCAGCAGCTTGGCCGGGACTAGAGTGGGCCCGTTAGCCAAAAACATTCAGTACTTC.

The chain uses TRBV6-1 and TRBJ2-7, with a tentative D call TRBD2 (6 bases). Between the trimmed V and J ends, which lost 3 bases and 1 base, there was a span of 10 bases. The CDR3 loop spans 14 amino acids. Germline CDR1 reads MNHNS; CDR2 reads SASEGT. This CDR3 reads CASSEGGSSYEQYV. In DNA form, the CDR3 reads TGTGCCAGCAGTGAGGGAGGCAGTTCCTACGAGCAGTACGTC.

The rearrangement uses TRBV7-9 and TRBJ1-1, with TRBD1 matching over 8 bases. CDR1 and CDR2 (germline): SEHNR, FQNEAQ (reference sequence). This CDR3 is built from 13 residues. The J segment lost 11 bases and the V segment lost 5 bases, leaving 10 bases of the junction unmatched. The CDR3 coding sequence is TGTGCCAGCAGCCAACCCGGGACAGGATTCGCTTTCTTT. Residues: CASSQPGTGFAFF.

The rearrangement links TRBV14 to TRBJ1-2; D gene ambiguous. The V end was cut by 2 bases, the J end by 8 bases, with 12 bases between. CDR1 is SGHDN and CDR2 is FVKESK in the germline V gene. This CDR3 comprises 13 residues. Here the CDR3 reads CASSQQVSRGYTF. The CDR3 DNA reads as TGTGCCAGCAGCCAACAGGTTTCGAGAGGCTACACCTTC.

The gene calls are TRBV12-5 and TRBJ2-5; D is unclear. The CDR3 covers 15 residues. Germline-derived CDR1 and CDR2 are LGHNT and FRNRAP. Trimming shortened V by 5 bases and J by 1 base, and 14 bases separated the two germline ends. The CDR3 is CASGRRNTGQETQYF. The CDR3 nucleotides read TGTGCTAGTGGTCGAAGAAATACGGGCCAAGAGACCCAGTACTTC.

In its sample, this clone was seen once. The CDR3 is CASIKSDSLNTEAFF. The CDR3 coding sequence is TGTGCCAGCATCAAATCGGACAGTTTGAACACTGAAGCTTTCTTT. The chain combines TRBV3-1 (or the pseudogene TRBV3-2) with TRBJ1-1; maybe TRBD1 (6 bases). CDR1 is LGHDT, CDR2 YNNKEL, per germline (reference sequence). The germline V and J ends were trimmed by 7 bases and 0 bases, with 15 bases remaining between them. CDR3 length equals 15 residues.

The chain carries TRBV11-3 and TRBJ1-6, with D tentatively TRBD1 (5 bases). The germline gives CDR1 SGHNT, CDR2 YENEEA. V lost 5 bases, J lost 5 bases, and 19 bases lay in between. CDR3 length: 17 amino acids. CDR3 nucleotide sequence: TGTGCCAGCAGCCTCGAAGTTAGGGCGGGGGATAATTCACCCCTCCACTTT. It specifies CASSLEVRAGDNSPLHF.

V is TRBV30 and J is TRBJ1-3; D ambiguous. The CDR3 is made up of 14 amino acids. Germline assignment: CDR1 GTSNPN and CDR2 SVGIG (reference sequence). V was cut by 2 bases and J by 0 bases, with 8 bases left in between. CDR3 nucleotide sequence: TGTGCCTGGAGTCTTAGAGGCTCTGGAAACACCATATATTTT. Translated, it gives CAWSLRGSGNTIYF.

This clone was detected a few times. The V call is TRBV7-2, the J call TRBJ2-5; TRBD2 matches at 9 bases. V lost 5 bases to trimming and J lost 4 bases; unmatched junction nucleotides: 5. Germline V CDR1 and CDR2: SGHTA, FQGNSA. The CDR3 consists of 14 residues. The CDR3 spells CASSRGGAVETQYF. The CDR3 region has the DNA TGTGCCAGCAGCCGCGGGGGGGCCGTAGAGACCCAGTACTTC.

The chain combines TRBV30 with TRBJ2-7, with a tentative D call TRBD1 (5 bases). Looked up from germline, CDR1 is GTSNPN and CDR2 is SVGIG (reference sequence). Trimming removed 2 bases at V and 3 bases at J, with 5 bases between. The CDR3 has 11 residues. The CDR3 DNA sequence: TGTGCCTGGAGTAGGGGCTACGAGCAGTACGTC. Amino acid sequence: CAWSRGYEQYV.

The chain couples TRBV11-1 to TRBJ2-3; 7 bases are a match to TRBD1. Germline-derived CDR1 and CDR2 are SGHAT and FQDESV (reference sequence). V was clipped by 5 bases and J by 2 bases; unmatched bases: 10. This CDR3 region has 16 residues. CDR3 DNA: TGTGCCAGCAGCCCCTGGACAGGCCACCCCACAGATACGCAGTATTTT. It translates to CASSPWTGHPTDTQYF. Using reference TRBV11-1 and TRBJ2-3 for the parts outside the CDR3, the full variable domain is EAEVAQSPRYKITEKSQAVAFWCDPISGHATLYWYRQILGQGPELLVQFQDESVVDDSQLPKDRFSAERLKGVDSTLKIQPAELGDSAMYLCASSPWTGHPTDTQYFGPGTRLTVL.

The chain uses TRBV12-3 or TRBV12-4 and TRBJ1-1, with D uncertain. The CDR3 sequence is 13 residues long. The germline V and J ends were trimmed by 3 bases and 3 bases, with 8 bases remaining between them. The CDR3 DNA reads as TGTGCCAGCAGTTTGGGTAGGGACACTGAAGCTTTCTTT. Protein: CASSLGRDTEAFF.

In its sample, this clone was seen a few times. The chain links TRBV7-9 to TRBJ1-2, with D maybe TRBD1 (6 bases). Germline V lookup: CDR1 SEHNR, CDR2 FQNEAQ (reference sequence). V was shortened by 8 bases and J by 8 bases, with 15 bases between the two germline ends. This CDR3 has 12 residues. The CDR3 nucleotides are TGTGCCAGCCCAGGGGCGCCGGGAGGCTACACCTTC. It yields the protein CASPGAPGGYTF.

The rearrangement joins TRBV4-1 to TRBJ2-7; D remains ambiguous. CDR1 and CDR2 from the germline V gene are MGHRA and YSYEKL. This CDR3 has 21 residues. V was trimmed by 4 bases and J by 0 bases, leaving 31 bases between them. The DNA of the CDR3 is TGCGCCAGCAGCCTACTAAGGCCAGACACCGACGGGCGTTGGTGCTCCTACGAGCAGTACGTC. Protein: CASSLLRPDTDGRWCSYEQYV.

This rearrangement joins TRBV18 to TRBJ2-1, with 9 positions matching TRBD2. CDR1 is KGHSH and CDR2 is LQKENI in the germline V gene. The CDR3 has 14 residues. The V segment lost 1 base and the J segment 10 bases; nucleotides outside the gene matches: 5. Here the CDR3 DNA reads TGTGCCAGCTCACCACGGCGGGGGGGCAACGAGCAGTTCTTC. Its protein is CASSPRRGGNEQFF.

The V call is TRBV19, the J call TRBJ2-5; unclear D gene. V was pared by 4 bases and J by 1 base, with 10 bases between. The CDR3 contains 14 residues. In germline, CDR1 is LNHDA, CDR2 SQIVND (reference sequence). The CDR3 nucleotides read TGTGCCAGTAGTAAAGGGCCTTCCCAAGAGACCCAGTACTTC. Translated: CASSKGPSQETQYF.

This sequence joins TRBV3-1 (or the pseudogene TRBV3-2) and TRBJ2-3, with TRBD2 matching over 11 bases. Germline V gene lookup returns CDR1 LGHDT and CDR2 YNNKEL (reference sequence). The CDR3 has 15 amino acids. The ends lost 1 base at V and 10 bases at J; junction bases unmatched: 7. The CDR3 region is CASSQGVTSGGSQYF. Written as DNA, the CDR3 is TGTGCCAGCAGCCAAGGTGTAACTAGCGGGGGTTCGCAGTATTTT.

This clone has just a few counts. This chain uses TRBV15 with TRBJ1-5; D remains unclear. Germline CDR1 reads LNHNV; CDR2 reads YYDKDF (reference sequence). V lost 1 base, J lost 2 bases, and 15 bases lay in between. The CDR3 consists of 17 residues. The CDR3 reads CATSRGGRSMGNQPQHF. The CDR3 DNA reads as TGTGCCACCAGCAGAGGAGGCAGGTCGATGGGCAATCAGCCCCAGCATTTT.

This chain links TRBV5-6 with TRBJ1-5, with D unclear. This CDR3 has 16 residues. The germline gives CDR1 SGHDT, CDR2 YYEEEE. V was pared by 4 bases and J by 3 bases, with 17 bases between. For the CDR3, the DNA is TGTGCCAGCAGCAACGGAGGCGGTGGAGTCAATCAGCCCCAGCATTTT. It yields the protein CASSNGGGGVNQPQHF.

The rearrangement uses TRBV14 and TRBJ1-1; 8 positions match TRBD1. CDR3 length equals 15 residues. V lost 4 bases, J lost 4 bases, and 8 bases stayed unmatched. Germline CDR1 reads SGHDN; CDR2 reads FVKESK. The CDR3 DNA reads TGTGCCAGCAGCCTATTGGACAGGGCGAGCACTGAAGCTTTCTTT. This gives the protein CASSLLDRASTEAFF. The full variable domain, with the rest looked up from reference TRBV14 and TRBJ1-1, is EAGVTQFPSHSVIEKGQTVTLRCDPISGHDNLYWYRRVMGKEIKFLLHFVKESKQDESGMPNNRFLAERTGGTYSTLKVQPAELEDSGVYFCASSLLDRASTEAFFGQGTRLTVV.

V and J are TRBV7-8 and TRBJ1-2; TRBD1 matches 8 bases. The V segment lost 2 bases and the J segment 4 bases; nucleotides outside the gene matches: 6. The CDR3 has 15 amino acids. Germline V lookup: CDR1 SGHVS, CDR2 FQNEAQ. As DNA, the CDR3 is TGTGCCAGCAGCTTACGATCTACAGGGGGCTATGGCTACACCTTC. Its translation: CASSLRSTGGYGYTF.

The chain joins TRBV6-2 or TRBV6-3 to TRBJ1-2, with a possible D match to TRBD1 (6 bases). The CDR3 spans 16 residues. Germline loops: CDR1 MNHEY, CDR2 SVGEGT. The germline V and J ends were trimmed by 2 bases and 4 bases, with 17 bases remaining between them. CDR3 bases: TGTGCCAGCAGTTACCCTGGACAGTCCGGGGGCTATGGCTACACCTTC. It encodes CASSYPGQSGGYGYTF.

The chain has TRBV14 and TRBJ1-3; D unresolved. The V end was cut by 0 bases, the J end by 4 bases, with 10 bases between. Germline V CDR1 and CDR2: SGHDN, FVKESK. CDR3 length: 15 residues. The CDR3, as DNA: TGTGCCAGCAGCCAAGAACAGTTCCGGGGAAACACCATATATTTT. It is translated as CASSQEQFRGNTIYF.

The CDR3: CASSLKYTGELFF. CDR3 bases: TGTGCCAGCAGTTTAAAGTACACCGGGGAGCTGTTTTTT. The rearrangement uses TRBV12-3 or TRBV12-4 and TRBJ2-2; D remains ambiguous. CDR3 length equals 13 residues. V lost 2 bases and J 3 bases, leaving 4 bases between the germline ends.

V gene TRBV6-5 combines with J gene TRBJ1-6; 8 nucleotides agree with TRBD1. Looked up from germline, CDR1 is MNHEY and CDR2 is SVGAGI. V was pared by 7 bases and J by 9 bases, with 8 bases of the junction left unmatched. This CDR3 spans 14 amino acids. CDR3 in DNA: TGTGCCAGCAAACAGGGGGTCCTAAGTTCACCCCTCCACTTT. Residues: CASKQGVLSSPLHF.

The CDR3 sequence: CASSLVRTFSNQPQHF. Written as DNA, the CDR3 is TGTGCCAGCAGCTTGGTTCGGACGTTCTCCAATCAGCCCCAGCATTTT. The chain links TRBV5-8 to TRBJ1-5; unclear D gene. V was shortened by 0 bases and J by 3 bases, with 13 bases between the two germline ends. The CDR3 spans 16 residues. Germline CDR1 and CDR2: SGHTS and YDEGEE. The whole variable domain, remainder taken from reference TRBV5-8 and TRBJ1-5, is EAGVTQSPTHLIKTRGQQATLRCSPISGHTSVYWYQQALGLGLQFLLWYDEGEERNRGNFPPRFSGRQFPNYSSELNVNALELEDSALYLCASSLVRTFSNQPQHFGDGTRLSIL.

The chain couples TRBV19 to TRBJ2-1; TRBD1 or TRBD2 may be the D gene (5 bases each). This CDR3 is 13 amino acids long. Germline assignment: CDR1 LNHDA and CDR2 SQIVND (reference sequence). V dropped 10 bases and J dropped 6 bases, with 16 bases sitting between them. The CDR3 reads CATGTDPLNEQFF. CDR3 DNA sequence: TGTGCCACCGGGACGGATCCCCTCAATGAGCAGTTCTTC.